These T cell receptor beta chains were read from a single sample in a study of radiation and T cells in renal cell carcinoma. Here immunoSEQ multiplex PCR was the method, and the copy in TCRdb shows in-frame clones only, minus some. This sample yields under 100,000 clones, of which roughly 84% are seen a single time; around 7.9% belongs to the top ten. Here the sequenced sample was blood, taken from a patient whose treatment included radiotherapy and nephrectomy. The receptors shown here come from a man aged 55 to 70 with renal cell carcinoma. Each CDR3 is given with its conserved first and last residue. The D gene is left open where the match is weak. Expanded clones get a size class; other rows say once, few or many, or leave the size out.

v_gene	d_gene	abundance	j_gene	CDR3nt	CDR3aa
TRBV19	NA	NA	TRBJ2-7	TGTGCCAGTAGTATTCAAAAAAGTTACGAGCAGTACTTC	CASSIQKSYEQYF
TRBV10-3	NA	NA	TRBJ2-2	TGTGCCATCAGTGAAGGGCTTATCGCCGGGGAGCTGTTTTTT	CAISEGLIAGELFF
TRBV27	NA	NA	TRBJ1-5	TGTGCCAGCAGTCCTCGGTGGGGGGGCGGTCAGCCCCAGCATTTT	CASSPRWGGGQPQHF
TRBV19	NA	NA	TRBJ1-2	TGTGCCAGTAGTATTATAGGACGGATGCTTTATGGCTACACCTTC	CASSIIGRMLYGYTF
TRBV7-9	NA	NA	TRBJ2-5	TGTGCCAGCAGCCCCCAACCGTACCAAGAGACCCAGTACTTC	CASSPQPYQETQYF
TRBV7-6	NA	NA	TRBJ1-3	TGTGCCAGCAGCTTAGGGGACGGAAGATACTCTGGAAACACCATATATTTT	CASSLGDGRYSGNTIYF
TRBV23-1	TRBD1	NA	TRBJ1-2	TGCGCCAGCAGTCAAATGAATCCACAGGGGAATAACTATGGCTACACCTTC	CASSQMNPQGNNYGYTF
TRBV5-6	NA	NA	TRBJ2-3	TGTGCCAGCAGCTTGAGGAGCTGGGGGCAGAACACAGATACGCAGTATTTT	CASSLRSWGQNTDTQYF
TRBV5-1	TRBD1	NA	TRBJ2-1	TGCGCCAGCACCTTGGGGACAACAGGGGTCTCCTACAATGAGCAGTTCTTC	CASTLGTTGVSYNEQFF
TRBV6-1	NA	NA	TRBJ1-4	TGTGCCAGCAGTTTCCAGGGTATCAGTGAAAAACTGTTTTTT	CASSFQGISEKLFF
TRBV6-5	NA	once	TRBJ2-1	TGTGCCAGCAGTTACTCCCAGGCCAATGAGCAGTTCTTC	CASSYSQANEQFF
TRBV6-1	NA	NA	TRBJ2-3	TGTGCCAGCAGTGAAGGGCCCGGGATGAGCACAGATACGCAGTATTTT	CASSEGPGMSTDTQYF
TRBV29-1	TRBD1	many	TRBJ1-5	TGCAGCGTTGCGGACAGGTTTGATCAGCCCCAGCATTTT	CSVADRFDQPQHF
TRBV10-3	NA	NA	TRBJ2-5	TGTGCCATCAGTGAGTCGCGGAGCGGAGGGGAGACCCAGTACTTC	CAISESRSGGETQYF
TRBV10-3	TRBD2	NA	TRBJ2-2	TGTGCCATCAGTGGACTAGCGGGCTCCACCGGGGAGCTGTTTTTT	CAISGLAGSTGELFF
TRBV9	TRBD2	NA	TRBJ2-7	TGTGCCAGCAGCGCTAGCGGGGTCTCCTACGAGCAGTACTTC	CASSASGVSYEQYF
TRBV18	TRBD1	NA	TRBJ2-1	TGTGCCAGCTCACCGGGGGACAGGGGGCTGAGGTCCTACAATGAGCAGTTCTTC	CASSPGDRGLRSYNEQFF
TRBV27	NA	NA	TRBJ1-5	TGTGCCAGCAGTTTCGAGTTCAATCAGCCCCAGCATTTT	CASSFEFNQPQHF
TRBV7-8	TRBD1	few	TRBJ2-1	TGTGCCAGCAGCTTAGGGGACAGGGGCAATGAGCAGTTCTTC	CASSLGDRGNEQFF
TRBV11-2	NA	NA	TRBJ2-2	TGTGCCAGCAGCCCCGGTGTCGGGGCGGCCACCGGGGAGCTGTTTTTT	CASSPGVGAATGELFF
TRBV27	NA	NA	TRBJ1-5	TGTGCCAGCAACGACCCCAATCAGCCCCAGCATTTT	CASNDPNQPQHF
TRBV7-8	NA	NA	TRBJ2-4	TGTGCCAGCTCGTCGGGGACCCGCCTGGCCAAAAACATTCAGTACTTC	CASSSGTRLAKNIQYF
TRBV6-6	TRBD2	NA	TRBJ2-7	TGTGCCAGCAGGCCAGCGGGAGTATCTTACGAGCAGTACTTC	CASRPAGVSYEQYF
TRBV7-9	NA	few	TRBJ2-3	TGTGCCAGCAGCCGGACAGTCCCTATGGATACGCAGTATTTT	CASSRTVPMDTQYF
TRBV28	NA	NA	TRBJ1-5	TGTGCCAGCAGTGTTACGTCAGGGGGCAATCAGCCCCAGCATTTT	CASSVTSGGNQPQHF
TRBV6-1	NA	NA	TRBJ2-7	TGTGCCAGCAGTGCCAGGGAAGGGGAGCAGTACTTC	CASSAREGEQYF
TRBV6-5	TRBD1	NA	TRBJ1-4	TGTGCCAGCAGTTACCGGACAGGGAGTGAAAAACTGTTTTTT	CASSYRTGSEKLFF
TRBV27	NA	NA	TRBJ2-1	TGTGCCAGCAGTTTTAAAGGAGGGGGAGATATCGAGCAGTTCTTC	CASSFKGGGDIEQFF
TRBV6-1	NA	NA	TRBJ2-7	TGTGCCAGCAGCTTGGACAGATCCTACGAGCAGTACTTC	CASSLDRSYEQYF
TRBV5-6	NA	NA	TRBJ1-2	TGTGCCAGCAGCTTGGGGGGAGCAGGGTCGGGCGGCTACACCTTC	CASSLGGAGSGGYTF
TRBV7-2	NA	NA	TRBJ2-2	TGTGCCAGCAGCTCATTATGGTACACCGGGGAGCTGTTTTTT	CASSSLWYTGELFF
TRBV28	NA	NA	TRBJ2-1	TGTGCCAGCAGTTTAGACCCTGAGGTGCAGTTCTTC	CASSLDPEVQFF
TRBV4-1	TRBD2	NA	TRBJ2-7	TGCGCCAGCAGCCAAATACTAGCGGGAGGTTTCTACGAGCAGTACTTC	CASSQILAGGFYEQYF
TRBV28	NA	NA	TRBJ2-1	TGTGCCAGCAGTTTAGAGTTCGTTGAGCAGTTCTTC	CASSLEFVEQFF
TRBV30	NA	NA	TRBJ1-5	TGTGCCTGGAGTTGGGGTAATCAGCCCCAGCATTTT	CAWSWGNQPQHF
TRBV7-2	TRBD2	few	TRBJ2-7	TGTGCCAGCAGCCCGGGACTAGCGGGGACCTACGAGCAGTACTTC	CASSPGLAGTYEQYF
TRBV6-1	NA	NA	TRBJ1-1	TGTGCCAGCAGTGGGACGATAAGAATTATGAACACTGAAGCTTTCTTT	CASSGTIRIMNTEAFF
TRBV5-8	NA	NA	TRBJ1-2	TGTGCCAGCAGCCTCGGATTGACAGCTAACTATGGCTACACCTTC	CASSLGLTANYGYTF
TRBV5-3	NA	NA	TRBJ1-2	TGTGCCAGGACAACCGGGAACGGCTACACCTTC	CARTTGNGYTF
TRBV5-1	TRBD2	NA	TRBJ2-1	TGCGCCAGCAGCTTGATTACGAGGCAGACTAGCGGGAGCCCTTGGGATGAGCAGTTCTTC	CASSLITRQTSGSPWDEQFF